The source of this TCR beta chain is a study of CD8 T cells in Susac syndrome. Germline V gene sequence: CDR1 SGHKS, CDR2 YYEKEE (reference sequence). After removal of 4 bases from V and 9 bases from J, the junction contained 9 bases not matched to a gene. The CDR3 is 14 amino acids. Reverse transcription of about 0.45 to 1 ug RNA was carried out with random hexamers. A single record per CDR3 protein comes from TCRdb applying MiXCR to the immunoSEQ multiplex PCR reads. The table records about 80,000 distinct CDR3 sequences, 93% of them present only once. This TCR came from a human donor with Susac syndrome. The V and J genes are TRBV5-5 and TRBJ2-4; TRBD1 matches 8 bases. Input material: CD4+ T cells from PBMCs. The CDR3 sequence is CASSLGQGGAIQYF. DNA for the CDR3: TGTGCCAGCAGCCTAGGACAGGGTGGGGCCATTCAGTACTTC.